Included here is one T cell receptor beta chain sequence, with context. The antigen remains undetermined. The ends were cut back, 0 bases at V and 5 bases at J, with 10 bases in the middle. From germline, CDR1 is SNHLY and CDR2 FYNNEI. The CDR3 spans 14 residues. The data were obtained in a study of T cell responses to AZD1222 COVID-19 vaccine. The study's findings and limits: Baseline seropositives among AZD1222 recipients totaled only five or six. With two AZD1222 doses given, Spike-specific TCR breadth and depth both rose. Donors were chiefly white British, with a greater number of females, and clonal diversity was perhaps underestimated. Targets within unmutated variant regions were reportedly found for nearly half of spike-specific TCRs.

Here immunoSEQ multiplex PCR was the method, and the copy in TCRdb shows in-frame clones only, minus some. The sample gives roughly 130,000 clones, 80% to 90% of which show up once; around a sixth is in the top ten. Sequencing used peripheral blood, obtained on day 0 of MenACWY control vaccination. The genes are TRBV2 and TRBJ2-5; the D is unclear. The receptor's source is an adult in good health. The CDR3 loop reads CASSEALGPETQYF. CDR3 nucleotide sequence: TGTGCCAGCAGTGAAGCTCTGGGCCCCGAGACCCAGTACTTC. The full variable domain, with the rest looked up from reference TRBV2 and TRBJ2-5, is EPEVTQTPSHQVTQMGQEVILRCVPISNHLYFYWYRQILGQKVEFLVSFYNNEISEKSEIFDDQFSVERPDGSNFTLKIRSTKLEDSAMYFCASSEALGPETQYFGPGTRLLVL.